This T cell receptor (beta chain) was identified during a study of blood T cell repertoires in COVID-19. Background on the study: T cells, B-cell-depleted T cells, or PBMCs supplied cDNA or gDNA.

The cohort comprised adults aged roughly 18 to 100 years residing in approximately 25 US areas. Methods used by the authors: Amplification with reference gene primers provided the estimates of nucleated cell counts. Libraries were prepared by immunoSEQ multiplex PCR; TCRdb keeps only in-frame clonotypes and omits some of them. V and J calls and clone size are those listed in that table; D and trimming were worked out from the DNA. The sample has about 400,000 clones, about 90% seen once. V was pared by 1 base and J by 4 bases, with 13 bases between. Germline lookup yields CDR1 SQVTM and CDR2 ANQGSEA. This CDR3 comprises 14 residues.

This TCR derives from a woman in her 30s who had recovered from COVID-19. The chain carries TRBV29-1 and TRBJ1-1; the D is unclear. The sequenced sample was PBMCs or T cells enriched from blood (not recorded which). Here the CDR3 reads CSVEGPSGGTEAFF. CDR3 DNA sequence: TGCAGCGTTGAAGGACCTTCAGGAGGCACTGAAGCTTTCTTT.